The T cell receptor beta chain under discussion was sequenced for a study of vaccination and CD4 T cells after COVID-19. In the study overall: Overlapping spike peptides of SARS-CoV-2, HCoV-NL63, HCoV-OC43 and HCoV-229E were used, and cells were stimulated with them. Study-wide results and caveats: For SARS-CoV-2-reactive clonotypes, the median went from approximately 21 to 38, a nonsignificant increase.

Concerning this clonotype: What it binds is unknown.

Sequence data for DNA of cultured CD4+ T cells were generated by the Oncomine TCR Beta short-read assay. MiXCR, applied by TCRdb to the PCR reads, yields one record per CDR3 protein. Of around 10,000 distinct CDR3 sequences in the sample, around 40% were seen once. Treatment given: approximately nine-day PBMC culture with coronavirus spike peptide pools or control peptides (ViraFEST assay). Negative selection isolated the CD4+ T cells once the cells had been cultured for less than 13 days. J lost 4 bases, V lost 4 bases, and 3 bases had no gene match. The germline gives CDR1 KGHSH, CDR2 LQKENI. The CDR3 loop spans 15 amino acids.

The rearrangement links TRBV18 to TRBJ1-5; TRBD1 matches at 11 bases. The sequence came from a human donor who had recovered from COVID-19. Sequencing used CD4+ T cells from blood, cultured in vitro. CDR3 in DNA: TGTGCCAGCTCACAGGACAGGGGGCAAAATCAGCCCCAGCATTTT. Its protein is CASSQDRGQNQPQHF.